Listed here are 32 T cell receptor beta chains from one sample, sequenced in a study of blood T cell repertoires in COVID-19. Method: immunoSEQ multiplex PCR; TCRdb's copy keeps in-frame clones and lacks some. The table has over 250,000 clones, around 86% seen once. The sample consisted of PBMCs or T cells enriched from blood (not recorded which). Receptors originate from a woman aged 18 to 35 who had recovered from COVID-19.

This clone has a handful of counts. This sequence joins TRBV5-1 and TRBJ2-7; 10 bases match TRBD2. Trimming removed 4 bases from V and 3 bases from J; junction bases left unmatched: 10. CDR1 is SGHRS, CDR2 YFSETQ, per germline. The CDR3 has 16 amino acids. For the CDR3, the DNA is TGCGCCAGCAGCGTCGCCCCTAGCGGGGGCCACTACGAGCAGTACTTC. Protein: CASSVAPSGGHYEQYF.

This clone was counted only a few times. The gene calls are TRBV7-8 and TRBJ1-1, with D perhaps matching TRBD1 (5 bases). V lost 7 bases to trimming and J lost 2 bases, with 8 bases between them. The germline gives CDR1 SGHVS, CDR2 FQNEAQ. The CDR3 is made up of 12 amino acids. CDR3 DNA: TGTGCCAGCACACAGGTTAACACTGAAGCTTTCTTT. Translating it yields CASTQVNTEAFF.

This clone was counted only a few times. The chain has TRBV19 and TRBJ2-7; possible D gene TRBD2, 6 bases. V shed 4 bases and J shed 3 bases, with 7 bases lying between them. Per the germline V gene, CDR1 is LNHDA and CDR2 is SQIVND (reference sequence). CDR3 length: 12 residues. This CDR3 reads CASSSGNYEQYF. CDR3 nucleotides: TGTGCCAGTAGTAGCGGGAACTACGAGCAGTACTTC.

This sequence joins TRBV6-5 and TRBJ2-7, with D possibly being TRBD2 (5 bases). The CDR3 has 15 amino acids. V was shortened by 0 bases and J by 5 bases, with 14 bases between the two germline ends. Germline CDR1 is MNHEY and CDR2 is SVGAGI. CDR3 region: CASSYSTGGPDEQYF. The CDR3 region has the DNA TGTGCCAGCAGTTACTCGACCGGAGGTCCCGACGAGCAGTACTTC.

The CDR3 coding sequence is TGCGCCAGCAGCCAAGGATTTGCCGGGGACGAGCAGTACTTC. Protein: CASSQGFAGDEQYF. The J gene is TRBJ2-7, the V gene TRBV4-3, with D tentatively TRBD2 (5 bases). V gave up 1 base and J gave up 5 bases, with 12 bases separating them. This CDR3 contains 14 residues. CDR1 is LGHNA, CDR2 YSLEER, per germline.

The J gene is TRBJ1-1, the V gene TRBV30; TRBD1 agrees at 7 bases. With V trimmed by 4 bases and J by 3 bases, 2 bases remained unmatched. Germline lookup yields CDR1 GTSNPN and CDR2 SVGIG (reference sequence). The CDR3 length is 12 residues. The CDR3 sequence is CAWTTGHTEAFF. The CDR3 DNA is TGTGCCTGGACGACAGGGCACACTGAAGCTTTCTTT.

V usage is TRBV5-1 and J usage is TRBJ2-3, with 7 bases aligning to TRBD2. There are 14 residues in the CDR3. Germline V lookup: CDR1 SGHRS, CDR2 YFSETQ. The ends lost 3 bases at V and 6 bases at J; junction bases unmatched: 7. CDR3 protein: CASSSRAGIDTQYF. The CDR3 coding sequence is TGCGCCAGCAGCTCCCGAGCGGGAATCGATACGCAGTATTTT. Variable domain in full (rest from reference TRBV5-1 and TRBJ2-3): KAGVTQTPRYLIKTRGQQVTLSCSPISGHRSVSWYQQTPGQGLQFLFEYFSETQRNKGNFPGRFSGRQFSNSRSEMNVSTLELGDSALYLCASSSRAGIDTQYFGPGTRLTVL.

The chain uses TRBV20-1 and TRBJ2-6; D might be TRBD2 (5 bases). This CDR3 comprises 11 residues. V lost 5 bases and J lost 9, with 8 bases in between. Germline V gene data show CDR1 as DFQATT and CDR2 as SNEGSKA (reference sequence). In nucleotides, the CDR3 is TGCAGTGCTCGGGGTTACAACGTCCTGACTTTC. Amino acid sequence: CSARGYNVLTF.

The CDR3 region has the DNA TGTGCCAGCAGCTCGGGACTAGCGGACTCTGGGGCCAACGTCCTGACTTTC. Translation gives CASSSGLADSGANVLTF. The rearrangement joins TRBV5-4 to TRBJ2-6; TRBD2 matches at 11 bases. There are 17 residues in the CDR3. CDR1 is SGHNT and CDR2 is YYREEE in the germline V gene (reference sequence). Unmatched junction bases numbered 2, after V lost 3 bases and J lost 0 bases. The full variable domain, completed using reference TRBV5-4 and TRBJ2-6, is ETGVTQSPTHLIKTRGQQVTLRCSSQSGHNTVSWYQQALGQGPQFIFQYYREEENGRGNFPPRFSGLQFPNYSSELNVNALELDDSALYLCASSSGLADSGANVLTFGAGSRLTVL.

J is TRBJ2-2 and V is TRBV5-4, with 9 bases lining up with TRBD1. This CDR3 is 17 amino acids long. Unmatched junction bases numbered 13, after V lost 5 bases and J lost 5 bases. Per germline, CDR1 SGHNT and CDR2 YYREEE (reference sequence). The chain's CDR3 is CASRRTLTQGATGELFF. The CDR3 DNA sequence: TGTGCCAGCAGGAGGACCCTTACACAGGGGGCAACCGGGGAGCTGTTTTTT. Full variable domain (rest looked up from reference TRBV5-4 and TRBJ2-2): ETGVTQSPTHLIKTRGQQVTLRCSSQSGHNTVSWYQQALGQGPQFIFQYYREEENGRGNFPPRFSGLQFPNYSSELNVNALELDDSALYLCASRRTLTQGATGELFFGEGSRLTVL.

The V call is TRBV4-1, the J call TRBJ2-7, with TRBD2 identical over 10 bases. The V segment lost 4 bases and the J segment 5 bases; nucleotides outside the gene matches: 5. Germline CDR1 is MGHRA and CDR2 is YSYEKL. The CDR3 length is 14 residues. The DNA of the CDR3 is TGCGCCAGCAGCCCGGGACTAGCGTTGAACGAGCAGTACTTC. As protein: CASSPGLALNEQYF.

The rearrangement joins TRBV12-3 or TRBV12-4 to TRBJ1-5; D is unresolved. Trimming stripped 3 bases from V and 4 bases from J, with 7 bases between. This CDR3 spans 13 amino acids. The CDR3 sequence is CASSLRLNQPQHF. The DNA for the CDR3 is TGTGCCAGCAGTTTGCGGTTAAATCAGCCCCAGCATTTT.

The CDR3 here is CASSRTSGFGNEQFF. CDR3 DNA: TGTGCCAGCAGTCGCACTAGCGGGTTCGGAAATGAGCAGTTCTTC. The J gene is TRBJ2-1, the V gene TRBV28; 9 bases agree with TRBD2. Germline V lookup: CDR1 MDHEN, CDR2 SYDVKM. V lost 5 bases and J lost 7; bases outside the gene matches: 9. This CDR3 has 15 residues. Supplemented by reference TRBV28 and TRBJ2-1, the full variable domain reads DVKVTQSSRYLVKRTGEKVFLECVQDMDHENMFWYRQDPGLGLRLIYFSYDVKMKEKGDIPEGYSVSREKKERFSLILESASTNQTSMYLCASSRTSGFGNEQFFGPGTRLTVL.

This chain links TRBV27 with TRBJ2-3; 12 nucleotides line up with TRBD2. After removal of 3 bases from V and 2 bases from J, the junction contained 6 bases not matched to a gene. Germline V gene lookup returns CDR1 MNHEY and CDR2 SMNVEV (reference sequence). The CDR3 totals 17 residues. The CDR3 nucleotides read TGTGCCAGCAGTTTCTACGGACTAGCGGGGAACACAGATACGCAGTATTTT. This sequence encodes CASSFYGLAGNTDTQYF.

V gene TRBV4-1 combines with J gene TRBJ2-7; 11 bases agree with TRBD1. The CDR3 totals 15 residues. The V gene end was trimmed by 1 base and the J gene end by 6 bases; junction bases not matched to a gene: 5. The germline V gene has CDR1 MGHRA and CDR2 YSYEKL. The CDR3 loop reads CASSQGTGGWVEQYF. The CDR3 coding sequence is TGCGCCAGCAGCCAAGGGACAGGGGGCTGGGTCGAGCAGTACTTC.

The genes are TRBV7-2 and TRBJ2-2; 7 bases match TRBD2. Germline V gives CDR1 SGHTA, CDR2 FQGNSA. The CDR3 sequence is 16 residues long. V shed 5 bases and J 8 bases; nucleotides not matched to a gene: 14. CDR3 DNA sequence: TGTGCCAGCAGCGCCACGGGAGGTTCCCCCCCGGGGGAGCTGTTTTTT. Its translation: CASSATGGSPPGELFF.

This rearrangement joins TRBV29-1 to TRBJ2-1, with a tentative D call TRBD2 (6 bases). From germline, CDR1 is SQVTM and CDR2 ANQGSEA. The ends were cut back, 3 bases at V and 9 bases at J, with 18 bases in the middle. The CDR3 contains 14 residues. The CDR3 DNA reads TGCAGCGTTGATATCTTCGGGGAGGCGCCTGAGCAGTTCTTC. Translated, it gives CSVDIFGEAPEQFF.

The J gene is TRBJ2-7, the V gene TRBV3-1 (or the pseudogene TRBV3-2); 11 bases line up with TRBD2. The CDR3 has 15 amino acids. The ends lost 5 bases at V and 1 base at J; junction bases unmatched: 4. The germline gives CDR1 LGHDT, CDR2 YNNKEL (reference sequence). CDR3 sequence (DNA): TGTGCCAGCAGCAGTACTAGCGGGGGTTCCTACGAGCAGTACTTC. This translates into CASSSTSGGSYEQYF.

The chain is built from TRBV5-4 and TRBJ2-1; TRBD2 is a possible D gene (5 bases). This CDR3 spans 15 amino acids. V gave up 3 bases and J gave up 4 bases, with 14 bases separating them. CDR1 is SGHNT and CDR2 is YYREEE in the germline V gene (reference sequence). The CDR3 DNA sequence: TGTGCCAGCAGCTCAAGGACGGGCGGGTACAATGAGCAGTTCTTC. It encodes CASSSRTGGYNEQFF.

This sequence joins TRBV7-9 and TRBJ2-3; 12 nucleotides match TRBD2. The CDR3 is 19 amino acids. Germline-derived CDR1 and CDR2 are SEHNR and FQNEAQ (reference sequence). After removal of 4 bases from V and 5 bases from J, the junction contained 16 bases not matched to a gene. The CDR3 sequence: CASSSRLGTLAGGGDTQYF. CDR3 nucleotide sequence: TGTGCCAGCAGCTCCCGTCTAGGAACACTAGCGGGAGGAGGAGATACGCAGTATTTT.

V and J are TRBV2 and TRBJ1-1, with TRBD1 identical over 11 bases. The CDR3 sequence is 20 residues long. Germline CDR1 and CDR2: SNHLY and FYNNEI. V shed 3 bases, J shed 1 base, and the junction held 16 bases outside the gene matches. CDR3 sequence: CASSEPYGRTGGSRNTEAFF. DNA for the CDR3: TGTGCCAGCAGTGAGCCTTACGGCAGGACAGGGGGCTCGAGGAACACTGAAGCTTTCTTT.

This chain connects TRBV3-1 (or the pseudogene TRBV3-2) to TRBJ1-6; 7 bases map to TRBD1. The CDR3 extends over 16 amino acids. Germline V gives CDR1 LGHDT, CDR2 YNNKEL (reference sequence). The junction had 11 bases not matched to a gene; V was cut back by 6 bases and J by 6 bases. Written as DNA, the CDR3 is TGTGCCAGCAGTTCCTTTACTGAGGGGGCTAATTCACCCCTCCACTTT. Its protein is CASSSFTEGANSPLHF.

This chain joins TRBV7-9 and TRBJ2-1; maybe TRBD2 (5 bases). The germline gives CDR1 SEHNR, CDR2 FQNEAQ (reference sequence). This CDR3 has 19 residues. Trimming pared 5 bases from V and 0 bases from J, leaving 23 bases between. CDR3 sequence (DNA): TGTGCCAGCAGCCCTAGCCGGGTGGCCGCCTGGAGCTCCTACAATGAGCAGTTCTTC. As protein: CASSPSRVAAWSSYNEQFF.

The rearrangement joins TRBV7-2 to TRBJ2-5, with 8 bases identical to TRBD2. This CDR3 has 18 residues. Germline trimming cut 6 bases from V and 2 bases from J; bases unmatched to any gene: 17. Germline V CDR1 and CDR2: SGHTA, FQGNSA. The CDR3 region has the DNA TGTGCCAGCAGACTAGGTCACCGGCTAGCGGGTATACAAGAGACCCAGTACTTC. This sequence encodes CASRLGHRLAGIQETQYF.

The CDR3 nucleotides are TGCAGTGCTAACAGGGGGCTGGAAGCTTTCTTT. Translating it yields CSANRGLEAFF. The chain has TRBV20-1 and TRBJ1-1, with 9 nucleotides matching TRBD1. This CDR3 is 11 amino acids long. The V gene end was trimmed by 4 bases and the J gene end by 8 bases; junction bases not matched to a gene: 2. CDR1 is DFQATT and CDR2 is SNEGSKA in the germline V gene (reference sequence).

A note on this clone: Additional DNA sequences in this sample encode the identical CDR3. The chain recombines TRBV30 with TRBJ1-6; unclear D gene. The CDR3 covers 15 residues. Trimming pared 0 bases from V and 7 bases from J, leaving 13 bases between. Germline V gene data show CDR1 as GTSNPN and CDR2 as SVGIG (reference sequence). The CDR3 DNA reads TGTGCCTGGAGTGTAGGTGGCGGCCGAAATTCACCCCTCCACTTT. Amino acid sequence: CAWSVGGGRNSPLHF.

V gene TRBV27 combines with J gene TRBJ1-1; perhaps TRBD1 as D (5 bases). Germline loops: CDR1 MNHEY, CDR2 SMNVEV (reference sequence). Trimming took 5 bases from V and 0 from J, leaving 13 bases between them. This CDR3 region has 15 residues. CDR3 sequence reads: CASSRRGNVNTEAFF. Here the CDR3 DNA reads TGTGCCAGCAGTAGGAGGGGCAATGTGAACACTGAAGCTTTCTTT.

The chain joins TRBV18 to TRBJ2-7; 12 bases are shared with TRBD2. After removal of 2 bases from V and 0 bases from J, the junction contained 5 bases not matched to a gene. CDR3 length: 17 residues. The germline CDR1 and CDR2 sequences are KGHSH and LQKENI. The CDR3 spells CASSPNRLAGASYEQYF. DNA for the CDR3: TGTGCCAGCTCACCAAACCGACTAGCGGGGGCCTCCTACGAGCAGTACTTC.

The chain combines TRBV5-4 with TRBJ2-7, with 8 bases matching TRBD2. V was pared by 3 bases and J by 3 bases, with 8 bases of the junction left unmatched. The CDR3 sequence is 15 residues long. The germline V gene has CDR1 SGHNT and CDR2 YYREEE (reference sequence). The CDR3 sequence is CASSSWTAGGYEQYF. The CDR3 nucleotides read TGTGCCAGCAGCTCGTGGACGGCGGGGGGCTACGAGCAGTACTTC.

This chain connects TRBV7-9 to TRBJ1-4; 8 nucleotides match TRBD1. The germline gives CDR1 SEHNR, CDR2 FQNEAQ (reference sequence). The CDR3 runs to 15 residues. Trimming cost V 5 bases and J 4 bases; bases outside gene matches: 6. The CDR3: CASSPQGARNEKLFF. The CDR3 DNA is TGTGCCAGCAGCCCCCAGGGGGCCCGTAATGAAAAACTGTTTTTT.

The chain employs TRBV12-3 or TRBV12-4 and TRBJ1-5; D uncertain. V was cut by 5 bases and J by 9 bases, with 14 bases left in between. CDR3 length equals 13 residues. CDR3: CASSARGMGPQHF. The CDR3 DNA follows: TGTGCCAGCAGTGCTCGGGGTATGGGGCCCCAGCATTTT.

The chain carries TRBV5-1 and TRBJ2-7, with TRBD2 matching over 8 bases. This CDR3 is built from 16 residues. Per the germline V gene, CDR1 is SGHRS and CDR2 is YFSETQ. V trimming: 4 bases; J trimming: 5 bases; junction bases outside the gene matches: 14. The CDR3 DNA follows: TGCGCCAGCAGCCTAAGCGGGAGCAACGGGGTGAACGAGCAGTACTTC. This sequence encodes CASSLSGSNGVNEQYF.